Detailed here is one TCR beta chain. The source of the sample is a study of blood T cell repertoires in COVID-19. Looking at the study overall: Collection of acute and convalescent COVID-19 samples took place in the United States, Italy and Spain. PBMCs, B-cell-depleted T cells, or T cells provided the cDNA or gDNA that made up the material.

Germline V gene sequence: CDR1 SGHNT, CDR2 YYREEE (reference sequence). This CDR3 comprises 16 residues. Trimming removed 4 bases at V and 9 bases at J, with 20 bases between. Authors' processing steps: Amplification with reference gene primers provided the estimates of nucleated cell counts. Assay: immunoSEQ multiplex PCR; the TCRdb copy retains only in-frame clones and omits some. From that table come the V and J calls and clone size; the DNA was used to work out D and trimming. The sample lists 80,000 to 100,000 clones; roughly 80% were seen once. V and J are TRBV5-4 and TRBJ1-6; D perhaps matches TRBD1 (6 bases). Sequencing used peripheral blood. The sequence came from a man aged 55-75 years with acute or convalescent COVID-19. As DNA, the CDR3 is TGTGCCAGCAGCAACGATCAGGGGTTGCAGGGTTCACCCCTCCACTTT. Translating it yields CASSNDQGLQGSPLHF.